The sequence of this T cell receptor beta chain was determined in a study of blood T cells in healthy people across ages. Looked up from germline, CDR1 is ENHRY and CDR2 is SYGVKD. The V segment lost 8 bases and the J segment 5 bases; nucleotides outside the gene matches: 5. The CDR3 contains 12 residues. Then a second PCR, running roughly 7 to 11 cycles, was carried out with a sample-barcoded 5' primer and a J-beta primer mix. TCRdb reprocessed the 5' RACE reads with MiXCR, giving one entry per CDR3 protein. The sample includes approximately 760,000 distinct CDR3 sequences, roughly 25% of them seen just once. The same sample was also studied in work on T cells of mothers and their children.

The origin of this receptor is a boy between 10 and 17 years old in good health. This rearrangement joins TRBV10-3 to TRBJ2-5, with 7 bases fitting TRBD1. The sequencing sample was made of blood. In DNA form, the CDR3 reads TGTGCCATCGGGACAGTCCATGAGACCCAGTACTTC. Amino acid sequence: CAIGTVHETQYF.